A single sample is the source of the 18 T cell receptor beta chains below, sequenced in a study of T cell changes during pregnancy in multiple sclerosis. TCRdb's copy holds only in-frame clones and misses some; the assay was immunoSEQ multiplex PCR. The table lists fewer than 85,000 clones, about 96% of them singletons. Specimen: peripheral blood, collected in the second trimester of pregnancy. These receptors were collected from a female donor with multiple sclerosis, enrolled in a pregnancy study.

The chain carries TRBV28 and TRBJ1-4; D is ambiguous. Trimming took off 4 bases at V and 2 bases at J, with 5 bases between the two ends. The V gene's germline CDR1 is MDHEN and CDR2 SYDVKM. This CDR3 comprises 13 residues. Written as DNA, the CDR3 is TGTGCCAGCAGTTCGTTTACTAATGAAAAACTGTTTTTT. It encodes CASSSFTNEKLFF.

This sequence joins TRBV28 and TRBJ1-3, with 10 bases fitting TRBD1. Germline lookup yields CDR1 MDHEN and CDR2 SYDVKM. The CDR3 is made up of 15 amino acids. J was trimmed by 2 bases and V by 6 bases; bases with no gene match: 4. CDR3 sequence: CASSVDRGPGNTIYF. The CDR3 DNA reads TGTGCCAGCAGCGTCGACAGGGGGCCTGGAAACACCATATATTTT.

V and J are TRBV27 and TRBJ1-1, with D hard to call. Per germline, CDR1 MNHEY and CDR2 SMNVEV (reference sequence). Trimming took 5 bases from V and 0 from J, leaving 7 bases between them. This CDR3 has 13 amino acids. The CDR3 sequence: CASSVTLNTEAFF. The CDR3 nucleotides are TGTGCCAGCAGTGTTACTCTGAACACTGAAGCTTTCTTT.

V and J are TRBV19 and TRBJ1-1; 7 bases match TRBD1. In germline, CDR1 is LNHDA, CDR2 SQIVND (reference sequence). Trimming removed 4 bases from V and 1 base from J; junction bases left unmatched: 6. CDR3 length: 15 residues. CDR3 amino acids: CASSTPGQRNTEAFF. The CDR3 nucleotides read TGTGCCAGTAGTACCCCGGGACAGCGGAACACTGAAGCTTTCTTT.

The chain combines TRBV11-2 with TRBJ2-1; possibly TRBD2 for D (6 bases). Germline V gene sequence: CDR1 SGHAT, CDR2 FQNNGV. V lost 4 bases, J lost 10 bases, and 14 bases lay in between. This CDR3 spans 13 amino acids. DNA for the CDR3: TGTGCCAGCAGCTCAAATAATGGGGGGGAGCAGTTCTTC. It encodes CASSSNNGGEQFF. Looking up the rest from reference TRBV11-2 and TRBJ2-1 gives the full variable domain: EAGVAQSPRYKIIEKRQSVAFWCNPISGHATLYWYQQILGQGPKLLIQFQNNGVVDDSQLPKDRFSAERLKGVDSTLKIQPAKLEDSAVYLCASSSNNGGEQFFGPGTRLTVL.

This sequence joins TRBV6-6 and TRBJ2-7, with D possibly matching TRBD2 (6 bases). V dropped 9 bases and J dropped 6 bases, with 18 bases sitting between them. Germline lookup yields CDR1 MNHNY and CDR2 SVGAGI (reference sequence). The CDR3 runs to 13 residues. This chain's CDR3 is CASRGGPDLEQYF. The CDR3 coding sequence is TGTGCCAGTCGGGGAGGTCCCGACCTCGAGCAGTACTTC.

The chain carries TRBV19 and TRBJ2-1; TRBD1 might be the D (5 bases). The germline V and J ends were trimmed by 0 bases and 1 base, with 28 bases remaining between them. Germline V CDR1 and CDR2: LNHDA, SQIVND (reference sequence). The CDR3 runs 22 residues. The CDR3 sequence is CASSIDVGAGRAFSPSYNEQFF. The CDR3 bases are TGTGCCAGTAGTATAGATGTAGGGGCAGGGCGCGCATTTTCTCCGTCCTACAATGAGCAGTTCTTC. Variable domain in full (rest from reference TRBV19 and TRBJ2-1): DGGITQSPKYLFRKEGQNVTLSCEQNLNHDAMYWYRQDPGQGLRLIYYSQIVNDFQKGDIAEGYSVSREKKESFPLTVTSAQKNPTAFYLCASSIDVGAGRAFSPSYNEQFFGPGTRLTVL.

J is TRBJ2-7 and V is TRBV6-1; 8 bases are shared with TRBD1. J was trimmed by 2 bases and V by 2 bases; bases with no gene match: 5. The CDR3 totals 15 residues. In germline, CDR1 is MNHNS, CDR2 SASEGT. CDR3 sequence: CASSERRQGTYEQYF. The CDR3 coding sequence is TGTGCCAGCAGTGAACGGAGACAGGGGACCTACGAGCAGTACTTC.

The chain joins TRBV5-4 to TRBJ2-3; D is uncertain. With 6 bases removed from V and 0 bases from J, the gap between germline ends came to 11 bases. The CDR3 length is 14 residues. Germline values: CDR1 SGHNT, CDR2 YYREEE (reference sequence). Here the CDR3 DNA reads TGTGCCAGCACCAAGACTGGTAGCACAGATACGCAGTATTTT. This encodes CASTKTGSTDTQYF.

V is TRBV30 and J is TRBJ2-7, with a tentative D call TRBD1 (6 bases). CDR1 is GTSNPN, CDR2 SVGIG, per germline (reference sequence). V was shortened by 1 base and J by 0 bases, with 13 bases between the two germline ends. The CDR3 consists of 15 residues. CDR3 region: CAWSGGDTSSYEQYF. CDR3 sequence (DNA): TGTGCCTGGAGTGGTGGGGACACGAGCTCCTACGAGCAGTACTTC. The full variable domain, completed using reference TRBV30 and TRBJ2-7, is SQTIHQWPATLVQPVGSPLSLECTVEGTSNPNLYWYRQAAGRGLQLLFYSVGIGQISSEVPQNLSASRPQDRQFILSSKKLLLSDSGFYLCAWSGGDTSSYEQYFGPGTRLTVT.

CDR3 sequence (DNA): TGCGCCAGCAGCGAACGGAGGACAGCTTCCTACGAGCAGTACTTC. Its translation is CASSERRTASYEQYF. The V and J genes are TRBV4-1 and TRBJ2-7, with D perhaps matching TRBD1 (6 bases). Germline CDR1 reads MGHRA; CDR2 reads YSYEKL. This CDR3 has 15 amino acids. V lost 5 bases, J lost 1 base, and 15 bases lay in between.

The gene calls are TRBV19 and TRBJ2-7, with TRBD1 matching over 7 bases. The CDR3 is 13 amino acids. With 5 bases clipped from V and 3 bases from J, the junction kept 4 bases outside the gene matches. Germline lookup yields CDR1 LNHDA and CDR2 SQIVND (reference sequence). DNA of the CDR3: TGTGCCAGTAGTTACCGACAGGGCTACGAGCAGTACTTC. Protein sequence: CASSYRQGYEQYF.

This chain connects TRBV18 to TRBJ2-5; 9 bases align to TRBD1. The CDR3 has 14 residues. CDR1 and CDR2 from the germline V gene are KGHSH and LQKENI. V lost 4 bases and J lost 5; bases outside the gene matches: 5. As DNA, the CDR3 is TGTGCCAGCTCACTGGGACAGGGCGTTGAGACCCAGTACTTC. The encoded protein is CASSLGQGVETQYF.

V gene TRBV19 combines with J gene TRBJ1-5; TRBD1 is a possible D gene (6 bases). The CDR3 is 14 residues long. Germline CDR1 LNHDA, CDR2 SQIVND (reference sequence). Trimming removed 8 bases from V and 7 bases from J, with 18 bases in between. CDR3: CASRTTGLGQPQHF. In DNA, the CDR3 is TGTGCCAGTCGAACTACAGGGCTAGGACAGCCCCAGCATTTT. Based on the CDR3 plus reference TRBV19 and TRBJ1-5, the full variable domain is DGGITQSPKYLFRKEGQNVTLSCEQNLNHDAMYWYRQDPGQGLRLIYYSQIVNDFQKGDIAEGYSVSREKKESFPLTVTSAQKNPTAFYLCASRTTGLGQPQHFGDGTRLSIL.

This chain links TRBV7-7 with TRBJ2-1; 8 nucleotides line up with TRBD2. CDR3 length: 14 residues. CDR1 and CDR2 from the germline V gene are SSHAT and FNYEAQ (reference sequence). Germline trimming cut 5 bases from V and 12 bases from J; bases unmatched to any gene: 12. The CDR3 DNA is TGTGCCAGCAGCAGTACTAGCGGTTACGGGGTGCAGTTCTTC. Protein product: CASSSTSGYGVQFF.

The rearrangement joins TRBV7-2 to TRBJ2-5; TRBD2 matches 7 bases. The CDR3 spans 16 residues. Germline V gene sequence: CDR1 SGHTA, CDR2 FQGNSA. J gave up 1 base and V 1 base, and 6 bases lay outside the gene matches. The CDR3 loop is CASSLGGLAAQETQYF. CDR3 coding DNA: TGTGCCAGCAGCTTAGGAGGGCTAGCGGCCCAAGAGACCCAGTACTTC.

The chain links TRBV5-1 to TRBJ2-3; 8 bases are a match to TRBD1. This CDR3 region has 15 residues. Germline-derived CDR1 and CDR2 are SGHRS and YFSETQ. Germline trimming cut 5 bases from V and 3 bases from J; bases unmatched to any gene: 8. CDR3 nucleotides: TGCGCCAGCAGTTTAGGACAGGGCGATACAGATACGCAGTATTTT. Translating gives CASSLGQGDTDTQYF. The full variable domain, in which reference TRBV5-1 and TRBJ2-3 provide the parts outside the CDR3, is KAGVTQTPRYLIKTRGQQVTLSCSPISGHRSVSWYQQTPGQGLQFLFEYFSETQRNKGNFPGRFSGRQFSNSRSEMNVSTLELGDSALYLCASSLGQGDTDTQYFGPGTRLTVL.

V gene TRBV5-1 combines with J gene TRBJ2-3; 7 bases are shared with TRBD1. Germline V lookup: CDR1 SGHRS, CDR2 YFSETQ. The CDR3 covers 14 residues. V lost 2 bases, J lost 5 bases, and 5 bases stayed unmatched. In DNA, the CDR3 is TGCGCCAGCAGCTTTCAGGGGGTGGGAGATACGCAGTATTTT. Amino acid sequence: CASSFQGVGDTQYF.